A selection of T cell receptor beta chains follows, all from one sample in a study of OX40 agonist ivuxolimab in advanced cancers. The method was immunoSEQ multiplex PCR; TCRdb's version includes in-frame clones alone and lacks a portion of them. The table includes some 90,000 clones, 70% to 90% detected once. The sequencing here drew on CD4+ or CD8+ T cells sorted from blood, taken in a trial of the OX40 agonist ivuxolimab. These receptors all stem from an adult with an advanced solid tumor such as melanoma, head and neck, liver or kidney cancer. Both conserved end residues are part of each CDR3. Each record gives: CDR3 protein, V gene.

CASSLQGSYNSPLHF | TRBV7-2
CATSQGFRETQYF | TRBV15
CASRDRVETQYF | TRBV6-6
CSVLGFAGGEQFF | TRBV29-1
CASSLGGDWNQPQHF | TRBV28
CASSETGQGNSEAFF | TRBV2
CASSIGRLSGNTIYF | TRBV6-5
CASSQDLNGNQPQHF | TRBV4-3
CASSVAPGILNTEAFF | TRBV9
CASSELYRGTEAFF | TRBV2
CASSLDLAGGSYEQYF | TRBV7-8
CASSLAGDRNQPQHF | TRBV5-1
CAWSATSNQPQHF | TRBV30
CASRNRGPDYGYTF | TRBV19
CASSASGSSYNEQFF | TRBV7-3
CASSLAGGNTGELFF | TRBV27
CASSLQGSSGNTIYF | TRBV7-2
CASSSRQGAITNTGELFF | TRBV7-6
CASSYSHGNQPQHF | TRBV6-5
CASSLGLNYNEQFF | TRBV5-8
CASSAPGQLYSYEQYF | TRBV2
CAWSRAEGQPQHF | TRBV30
CASSPGGTGSTEAFF | TRBV9
CASSPDRSYGYTF | TRBV7-9
CASSERRGGRGADTQYF | TRBV25-1
CASSLVRDERDTQYF | TRBV6-1
CASSLGRITGELFF | TRBV7-8